This T cell receptor (beta chain) was captured by sequencing in a study of control samples from healthy donors and cancer patients. This CDR3 has 14 amino acids. V shed 0 bases, J shed 8 bases, and the junction held 4 bases outside the gene matches. CDR1 is SGDLS and CDR2 is YYNGEE in the germline V gene. Profiling relied on immunoSEQ multiplex PCR, and the TCRdb table lists in-frame clones only, not all of them. Of about 150,000 clones in the sample, roughly 93% were seen once. The sequenced material came from blood. V is TRBV9 and J is TRBJ2-2, with 7 bases fitting TRBD2. The source is a man younger than 35 in good health. Here the CDR3 DNA reads TGTGCCAGCAGCGTAGGGGAGGGGAAGGGGGAGCTGTTTTTT. As protein: CASSVGEGKGELFF.